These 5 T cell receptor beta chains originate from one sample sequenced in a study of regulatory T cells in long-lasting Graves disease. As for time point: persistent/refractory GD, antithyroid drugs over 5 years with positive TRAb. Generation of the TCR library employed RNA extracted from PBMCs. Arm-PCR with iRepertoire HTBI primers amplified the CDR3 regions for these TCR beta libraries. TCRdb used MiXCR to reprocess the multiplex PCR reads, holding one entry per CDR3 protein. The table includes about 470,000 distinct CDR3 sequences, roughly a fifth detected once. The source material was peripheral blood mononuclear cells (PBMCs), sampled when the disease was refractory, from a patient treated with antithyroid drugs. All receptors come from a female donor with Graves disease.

CDR3 residues: CAITSGEVGTEAFF. CDR3 bases: TGTGCCATCACCTCGGGGGAAGTAGGCACTGAAGCTTTCTTT. The chain recombines TRBV10-3 with TRBJ1-1, with D perhaps matching TRBD1 (5 bases). The germline gives CDR1 ENHRY, CDR2 SYGVKD. Trimming shortened V by 7 bases and J by 4 bases, and 16 bases separated the two germline ends. The CDR3 sequence is 14 residues long.

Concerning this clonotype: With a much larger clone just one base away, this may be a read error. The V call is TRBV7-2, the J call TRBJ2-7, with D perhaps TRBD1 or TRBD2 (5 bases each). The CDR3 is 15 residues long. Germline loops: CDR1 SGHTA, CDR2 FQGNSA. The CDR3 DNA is TGTGCCGGCAGCGCCAACCGGGACCCCCTTTACGAGCAGTACTTC. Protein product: CAGSANRDPLYEQYF.

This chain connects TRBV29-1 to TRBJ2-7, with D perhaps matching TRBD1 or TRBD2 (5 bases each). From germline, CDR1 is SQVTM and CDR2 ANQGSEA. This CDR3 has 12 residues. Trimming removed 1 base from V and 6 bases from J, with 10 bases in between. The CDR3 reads CSVEGDGAEQYF. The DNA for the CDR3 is TGCAGCGTTGAAGGGGACGGGGCCGAGCAGTACTTC.

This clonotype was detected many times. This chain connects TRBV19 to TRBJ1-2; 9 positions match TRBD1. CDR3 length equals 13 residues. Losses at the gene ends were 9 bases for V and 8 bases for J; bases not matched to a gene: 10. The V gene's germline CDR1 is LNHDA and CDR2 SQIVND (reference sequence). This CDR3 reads CASHDRTGDGYTF. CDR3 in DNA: TGTGCCAGCCACGACCGGACAGGGGACGGCTACACCTTC.

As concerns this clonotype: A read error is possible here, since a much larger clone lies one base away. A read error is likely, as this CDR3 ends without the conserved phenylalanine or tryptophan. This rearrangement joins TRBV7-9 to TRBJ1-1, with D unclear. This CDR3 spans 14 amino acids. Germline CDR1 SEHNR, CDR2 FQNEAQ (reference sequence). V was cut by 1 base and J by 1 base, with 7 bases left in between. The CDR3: CASSLGLSNTEAFS. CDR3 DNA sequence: TGTGCCAGCAGCTTAGGTCTTTCGAACACTGAAGCTTTCTCT.